Listed here are 26 T cell receptor beta chains from one sample, sequenced in a study of T cell responses to AZD1222 COVID-19 vaccine. The repertoire was sequenced with immunoSEQ multiplex PCR; TCRdb's copy has only in-frame clones and lacks some. This sample has fewer than 120,000 clones, with roughly four fifths found just once. The starting material was peripheral blood, obtained on day 0 of AZD1222 vaccination. Source of these receptors: an adult in good health.

The chain joins TRBV9 to TRBJ2-6, with D perhaps matching TRBD1 (6 bases). The germline CDR1 and CDR2 sequences are SGDLS and YYNGEE. This CDR3 is built from 15 residues. V lost 4 bases, J lost 4 bases, and 12 bases lay in between. The CDR3 nucleotides read TGTGCCAGCAGCCCGCCTCAGGGGGGGGCCAACGTCCTGACTTTC. Translation gives CASSPPQGGANVLTF. Full variable domain (missing parts from reference TRBV9 and TRBJ2-6): DSGVTQTPKHLITATGQRVTLRCSPRSGDLSVYWYQQSLDQGLQFLIQYYNGEERAKGNILERFSAQQFPDLHSELNLSSLELGDSALYFCASSPPQGGANVLTFGAGSRLTVL.

This clone was detected a few times. This chain joins TRBV11-1 and TRBJ2-3, with 9 bases fitting TRBD1. The CDR3 has 14 amino acids. Germline V CDR1 and CDR2: SGHAT, FQDESV (reference sequence). V gave up 5 bases and J gave up 3 bases; unmatched junction bases: 3. The CDR3 DNA is TGTGCCAGCAGCCAAGGACAGGGGACAGATACGCAGTATTTT. Translation: CASSQGQGTDTQYF.

This clone was counted between two and nine times. J is TRBJ1-1 and V is TRBV5-7; the match to TRBD1 covers 7 bases. TRBV5-7 is reported as an ORF; its role is uncertain. After removal of 4 bases from V and 3 bases from J, the junction contained 6 bases not matched to a gene. The CDR3 totals 14 residues. The CDR3 loop reads CASSHGQGDTEAFF. The CDR3 DNA follows: TGTGCCAGCAGCCACGGTCAGGGGGACACTGAAGCTTTCTTT.

The chain carries TRBV4-1 and TRBJ2-1; 7 positions agree with TRBD2. Germline assignment: CDR1 MGHRA and CDR2 YSYEKL. The CDR3 extends over 17 amino acids. The V gene end was trimmed by 4 bases and the J gene end by 0 bases; junction bases not matched to a gene: 9. CDR3: CASSPPRGGSSYNEQFF. DNA for the CDR3: TGCGCCAGCAGCCCGCCTCGGGGCGGGAGCTCCTACAATGAGCAGTTCTTC.

Worth noting for this clone: Other DNA sequences from this sample encode an identical CDR3 as well. The DNA for the CDR3 is TGTGCCAGCAGTTTAGGGCAGACCTACGAGCAGTACTTC. Translating gives CASSLGQTYEQYF. This chain joins TRBV27 and TRBJ2-7; unclear D gene. V lost 2 bases and J lost 2, with 7 bases in between. The CDR3 loop spans 13 amino acids. Germline V gene data show CDR1 as MNHEY and CDR2 as SMNVEV (reference sequence).

This rearrangement joins TRBV18 to TRBJ2-1; tentatively, D is TRBD2 (5 bases). V gave up 3 bases and J gave up 0 bases, with 12 bases separating them. Germline CDR1 KGHSH, CDR2 LQKENI. CDR3 size: 16 residues. The CDR3 region has the DNA TGTGCCAGCTCACCCCGGGGAGAGACCTCCTACAATGAGCAGTTCTTC. Translated, it gives CASSPRGETSYNEQFF.

The V gene is TRBV28, the J gene TRBJ1-4; D remains unclear. Germline loops: CDR1 MDHEN, CDR2 SYDVKM. This CDR3 has 14 amino acids. The V end was cut by 1 base, the J end by 8 bases, with 11 bases between. This CDR3 is CASSLFRRAEKLFF. CDR3 bases: TGTGCCAGCAGTTTATTCAGACGAGCCGAAAAACTGTTTTTT.

The V and J genes are TRBV28 and TRBJ1-2, with 7 bases aligning to TRBD1. Germline CDR1 is MDHEN and CDR2 is SYDVKM. V gave up 10 bases and J gave up 8 bases; unmatched junction bases: 10. The CDR3 is 12 amino acids. The CDR3 loop reads CATQQGLEGYTF. CDR3 sequence (DNA): TGTGCCACTCAACAGGGGCTGGAAGGCTACACCTTC.

In this sample, this clone turned up a few times. This chain connects TRBV7-3 to TRBJ2-1, with no clear D. The V end was cut by 2 bases, the J end by 4 bases, with 6 bases between. CDR3 length equals 13 residues. CDR1 and CDR2 from the germline V gene are SGHTA and FQGTGA. The CDR3 spells CASSLGPYNEQFF. In DNA form, the CDR3 reads TGTGCCAGCAGCTTAGGACCGTACAATGAGCAGTTCTTC.

The CDR3 bases are TGCAGCGTTGAATTGGGACAAATCCTCGGAGAGACCCAGTACTTC. Protein: CSVELGQILGETQYF. The J gene is TRBJ2-5, the V gene TRBV29-1, with D possibly being TRBD1 (6 bases). Germline V CDR1 and CDR2: SQVTM, ANQGSEA. V was cut by 2 bases and J by 4 bases, with 17 bases left in between. The CDR3 is 15 residues long.

The chain links TRBV7-9 to TRBJ2-7, with a tentative D call TRBD1 (6 bases). V shed 3 bases and J shed 7 bases, with 16 bases lying between them. CDR1 and CDR2 from the germline V gene are SEHNR and FQNEAQ (reference sequence). The CDR3 totals 14 residues. CDR3 sequence reads: CASSFSTGINEQYF. CDR3 in DNA: TGTGCCAGCAGCTTCTCTACAGGGATAAATGAGCAGTACTTC.

The rearrangement uses TRBV2 and TRBJ1-5, with D unclear. Per germline, CDR1 SNHLY and CDR2 FYNNEI. The germline V and J ends were trimmed by 6 bases and 4 bases, with 7 bases remaining between them. The CDR3 is 12 residues long. DNA of the CDR3: TGTGCCAGCAGCCTGAATAATCAGCCCCAGCATTTT. Protein sequence: CASSLNNQPQHF.

This clone was detected only once. The chain employs TRBV6-2 or TRBV6-3 and TRBJ2-7, with D unclear. The germline V and J ends were trimmed by 6 bases and 6 bases, with 9 bases remaining between them. The CDR3 is made up of 11 amino acids. CDR1 and CDR2 from the germline V gene are MNHEY and SVGEGT. CDR3 loop: CASSNPLEQYF. The CDR3 bases are TGTGCCAGCAGCAACCCCCTCGAGCAGTACTTC.

This chain connects TRBV5-4 to TRBJ2-7; 8 positions agree with TRBD2. CDR1 SGHNT and CDR2 YYREEE come from the germline V gene (reference sequence). After removal of 4 bases from V and 2 bases from J, the junction contained 8 bases not matched to a gene. The CDR3 is made up of 15 amino acids. CDR3 DNA sequence: TGTGCCAGCAGCCCGGCAACTAGCGGACCCTACGAGCAGTACTTC. Translated, it gives CASSPATSGPYEQYF.

The chain is built from TRBV30 and TRBJ1-3, with 7 bases matching TRBD1. In germline, CDR1 is GTSNPN, CDR2 SVGIG (reference sequence). The CDR3 runs to 16 residues. The ends lost 2 bases at V and 0 bases at J; junction bases unmatched: 7. The CDR3 sequence: CAWSHGQAHSGNTIYF. The DNA of the CDR3 is TGTGCCTGGAGTCATGGACAGGCGCACTCTGGAAACACCATATATTTT.

In nucleotides, the CDR3 is TGTGCCAGCAGCCCCCGAGAGCTAGCGGGGTCGAACACCGGGGAGCTGTTTTTT. Protein product: CASSPRELAGSNTGELFF. The gene calls are TRBV21-1 and TRBJ2-2; the table's D gene call, TRBD2, was not cross checked with the DNA. TRBV21-1 is annotated as a pseudogene. This CDR3 spans 18 amino acids.

The chain recombines TRBV5-6 with TRBJ1-2, with 7 bases matching TRBD1. Germline V gene data show CDR1 as SGHDT and CDR2 as YYEEEE. This CDR3 comprises 16 residues. The CDR3 protein is CASHRPGQTLGYGYTF. CDR3 sequence (DNA): TGTGCGTCGCACCGACCGGGACAGACCCTCGGCTATGGCTACACCTTC.

This chain connects TRBV6-5 to TRBJ1-2; possibly TRBD1 for D (6 bases). The CDR3 spans 14 residues. Germline assignment: CDR1 MNHEY and CDR2 SVGAGI. V was trimmed by 6 bases and J by 8 bases, leaving 19 bases between them. This CDR3 reads CASRLQGSPKGYTF. The CDR3, as DNA: TGTGCCAGCAGGCTTCAGGGGTCCCCCAAAGGCTACACCTTC.

This rearrangement joins TRBV7-2 to TRBJ1-2; TRBD1 agrees at 10 bases. The CDR3 has 15 amino acids. Germline-derived CDR1 and CDR2 are SGHTA and FQGNSA. V shed 5 bases and J 6 bases; nucleotides not matched to a gene: 9. The CDR3, as DNA: TGTGCCAGCAGCACAGAGCTGACAGGGGGCCATGGCTACACCTTC. It encodes CASSTELTGGHGYTF.

The chain employs TRBV3-1 (or the pseudogene TRBV3-2) and TRBJ1-1; 9 positions match TRBD1. V gave up 3 bases and J gave up 0 bases; unmatched junction bases: 17. Germline assignment: CDR1 LGHDT and CDR2 YNNKEL (reference sequence). The CDR3 is 20 residues long. In DNA form, the CDR3 reads TGTGCCAGCAGCCACCGACCACGGGACGACTGGGACAGGGTGAACACTGAAGCTTTCTTT. It codes for CASSHRPRDDWDRVNTEAFF.

This chain links TRBV13 with TRBJ2-7; D may correspond to TRBD1 or TRBD2 (5 bases each). This CDR3 contains 20 residues. Trimming cost V 5 bases and J 1 base, with 30 bases left between them. The germline V gene encodes CDR1 PRHDT and CDR2 FYEKMQ (reference sequence). The CDR3 DNA reads as TGTGCCAGCAGCCCGATCTACGGACTCACCCCAGCCAGGGATTCCTACGAGCAGTACTTC. Its protein is CASSPIYGLTPARDSYEQYF.

Of note for this clone: The identical CDR3 is also encoded by other nucleotide sequences in the sample. This chain links TRBV28 with TRBJ2-2; a possible D gene is TRBD2 (6 bases). The CDR3 spans 13 residues. Germline V lookup: CDR1 MDHEN, CDR2 SYDVKM. V was cut by 5 bases and J by 6 bases, with 10 bases left in between. The CDR3 region is CASSLLAPGELFF. The CDR3 coding sequence is TGTGCCAGCAGTCTCCTAGCGCCCGGGGAGCTGTTTTTT.

The rearrangement links TRBV2 to TRBJ1-5, with 7 bases that match TRBD1. CDR1 and CDR2 (germline): SNHLY, FYNNEI. The V and J ends lost 2 bases and 3 bases, in that order; junction bases with no gene match: 10. CDR3 length: 17 residues. CDR3 amino acids: CASSERAGGRYNQPQHF. CDR3 nucleotides: TGTGCCAGCAGTGAAAGGGCAGGGGGTCGGTACAATCAGCCCCAGCATTTT.

CDR3 loop: CASSSRATGGTEAFF. The DNA of the CDR3 is TGTGCCAGCAGCTCCCGGGCCACTGGAGGAACTGAAGCTTTCTTT. The chain joins TRBV5-4 to TRBJ1-1; D not certain. The CDR3 loop spans 15 amino acids. V shed 3 bases and J shed 5 bases, with 17 bases lying between them. CDR1 is SGHNT, CDR2 YYREEE, per germline (reference sequence). The full variable domain, completed using reference TRBV5-4 and TRBJ1-1, is ETGVTQSPTHLIKTRGQQVTLRCSSQSGHNTVSWYQQALGQGPQFIFQYYREEENGRGNFPPRFSGLQFPNYSSELNVNALELDDSALYLCASSSRATGGTEAFFGQGTRLTVV.

The chain joins TRBV27 to TRBJ2-3; no definite D call. Germline V lookup: CDR1 MNHEY, CDR2 SMNVEV (reference sequence). This CDR3 spans 14 amino acids. Between the trimmed V and J ends, which lost 8 bases and 6 bases, there was a span of 18 bases. CDR3 residues: CASGLGPFRDTQYF. The CDR3 nucleotides are TGTGCCAGCGGATTAGGACCCTTTAGGGATACGCAGTATTTT.

The J gene is TRBJ1-5, the V gene TRBV19; 8 bases match TRBD1. The CDR3 is 15 residues long. Trimming at V came to 11 bases and at J to 1 base, leaving 10 bases not matched to a gene. Germline CDR1 reads LNHDA; CDR2 reads SQIVND (reference sequence). CDR3 protein: CASRTGSVSNQPQHF. CDR3 nucleotide sequence: TGTGCCTCCCGGACAGGGTCCGTGAGCAATCAGCCCCAGCATTTT.